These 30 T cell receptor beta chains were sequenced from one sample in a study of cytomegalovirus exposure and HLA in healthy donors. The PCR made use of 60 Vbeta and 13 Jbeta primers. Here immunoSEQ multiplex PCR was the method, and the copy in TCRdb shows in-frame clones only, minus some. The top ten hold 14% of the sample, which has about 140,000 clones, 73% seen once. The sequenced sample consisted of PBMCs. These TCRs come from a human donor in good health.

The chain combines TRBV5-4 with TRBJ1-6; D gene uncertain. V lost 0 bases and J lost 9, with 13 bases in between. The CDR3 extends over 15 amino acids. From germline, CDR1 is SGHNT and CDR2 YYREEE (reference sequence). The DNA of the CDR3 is TGTGCCAGCAGCTTGGAGGACGGCGGGTCTTCACCCCTCCACTTT. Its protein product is CASSLEDGGSSPLHF. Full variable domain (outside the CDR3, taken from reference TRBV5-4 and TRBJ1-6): ETGVTQSPTHLIKTRGQQVTLRCSSQSGHNTVSWYQQALGQGPQFIFQYYREEENGRGNFPPRFSGLQFPNYSSELNVNALELDDSALYLCASSLEDGGSSPLHFGNGTRLTVT.

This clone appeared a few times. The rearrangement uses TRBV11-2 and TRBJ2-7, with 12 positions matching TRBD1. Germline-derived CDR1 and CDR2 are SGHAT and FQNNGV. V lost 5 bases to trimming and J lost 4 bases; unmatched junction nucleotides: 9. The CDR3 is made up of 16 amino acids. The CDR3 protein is CASSTVEGQGAYEQYF. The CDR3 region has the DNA TGTGCCAGCAGCACCGTCGAGGGACAGGGGGCGTACGAGCAGTACTTC.

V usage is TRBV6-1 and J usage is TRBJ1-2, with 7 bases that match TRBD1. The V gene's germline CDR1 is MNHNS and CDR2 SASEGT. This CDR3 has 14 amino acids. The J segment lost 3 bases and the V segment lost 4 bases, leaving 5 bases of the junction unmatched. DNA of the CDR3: TGTGCCAGCAGTGGGGACAGCCAGCACTATGGCTACACCTTC. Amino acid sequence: CASSGDSQHYGYTF.

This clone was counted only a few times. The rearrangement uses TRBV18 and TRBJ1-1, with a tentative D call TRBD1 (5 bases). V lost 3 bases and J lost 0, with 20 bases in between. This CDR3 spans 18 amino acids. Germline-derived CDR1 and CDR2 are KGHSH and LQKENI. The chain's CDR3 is CASSPPGLGGSMNTEAFF. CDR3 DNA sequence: TGTGCCAGCTCACCTCCGGGCCTCGGGGGGTCCATGAACACTGAAGCTTTCTTT.

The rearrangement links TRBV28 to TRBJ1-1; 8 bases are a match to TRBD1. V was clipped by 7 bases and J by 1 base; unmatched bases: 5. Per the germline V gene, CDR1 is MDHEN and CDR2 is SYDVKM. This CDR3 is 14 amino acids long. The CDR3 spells CASTHRGGNTEAFF. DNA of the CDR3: TGTGCCAGCACCCACAGGGGGGGGAACACTGAAGCTTTCTTT.

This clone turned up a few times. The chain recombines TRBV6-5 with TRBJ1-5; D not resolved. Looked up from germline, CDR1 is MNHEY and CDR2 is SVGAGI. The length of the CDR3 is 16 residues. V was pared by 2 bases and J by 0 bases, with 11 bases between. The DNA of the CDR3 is TGTGCCAGCAGTTACCGGGAAGACCTTAGCAATCAGCCCCAGCATTTT. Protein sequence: CASSYREDLSNQPQHF.

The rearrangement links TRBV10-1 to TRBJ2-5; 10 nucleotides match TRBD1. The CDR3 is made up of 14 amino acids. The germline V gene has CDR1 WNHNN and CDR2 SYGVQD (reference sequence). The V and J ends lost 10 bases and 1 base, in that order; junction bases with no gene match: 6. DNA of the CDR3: TGCGCCATCGGACAGGGGGGTACCCAAGAGACCCAGTACTTC. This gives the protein CAIGQGGTQETQYF.

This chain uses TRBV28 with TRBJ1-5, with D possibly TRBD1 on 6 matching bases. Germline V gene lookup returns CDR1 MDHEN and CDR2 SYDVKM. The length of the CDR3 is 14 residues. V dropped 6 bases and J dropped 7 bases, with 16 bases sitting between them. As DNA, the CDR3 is TGTGCCAGCAGGGCAGGGGCAGGGGTCCAGCCCCAGCATTTT. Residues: CASRAGAGVQPQHF.

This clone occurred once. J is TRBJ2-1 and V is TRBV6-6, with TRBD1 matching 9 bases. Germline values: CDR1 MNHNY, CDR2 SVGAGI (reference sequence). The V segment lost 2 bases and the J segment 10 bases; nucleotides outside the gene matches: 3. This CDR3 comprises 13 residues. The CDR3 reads CASSYPTGGEQFF. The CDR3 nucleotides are TGTGCCAGCAGTTACCCGACAGGGGGAGAGCAGTTCTTC.

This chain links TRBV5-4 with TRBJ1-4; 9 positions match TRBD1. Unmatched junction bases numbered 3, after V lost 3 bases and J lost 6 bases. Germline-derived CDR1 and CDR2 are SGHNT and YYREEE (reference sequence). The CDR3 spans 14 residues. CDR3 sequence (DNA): TGTGCCAGCAGCTCTACAGGGGGCGATGAAAAACTGTTTTTT. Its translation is CASSSTGGDEKLFF.

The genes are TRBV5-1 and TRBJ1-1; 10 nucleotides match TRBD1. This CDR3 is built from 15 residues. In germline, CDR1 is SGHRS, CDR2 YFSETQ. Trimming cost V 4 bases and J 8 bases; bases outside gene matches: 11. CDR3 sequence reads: CASSPGQGLGSEAFF. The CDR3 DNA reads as TGCGCCAGCAGCCCGGGACAGGGGTTGGGCAGCGAAGCTTTCTTT.

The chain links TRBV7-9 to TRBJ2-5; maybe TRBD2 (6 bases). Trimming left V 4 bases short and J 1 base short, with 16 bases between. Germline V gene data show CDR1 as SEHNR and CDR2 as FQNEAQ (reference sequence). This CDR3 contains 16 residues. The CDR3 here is CASSSGIAVVQETQYF. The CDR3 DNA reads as TGTGCCAGCAGCTCGGGGATAGCGGTGGTCCAAGAGACCCAGTACTTC.

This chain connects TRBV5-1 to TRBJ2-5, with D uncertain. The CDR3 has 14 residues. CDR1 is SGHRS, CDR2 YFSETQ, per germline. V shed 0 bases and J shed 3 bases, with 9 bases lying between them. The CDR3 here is CASSLVAGKETQYF. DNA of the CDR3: TGCGCCAGCAGCTTGGTGGCAGGTAAAGAGACCCAGTACTTC. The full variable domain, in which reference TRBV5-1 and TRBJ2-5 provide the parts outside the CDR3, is KAGVTQTPRYLIKTRGQQVTLSCSPISGHRSVSWYQQTPGQGLQFLFEYFSETQRNKGNFPGRFSGRQFSNSRSEMNVSTLELGDSALYLCASSLVAGKETQYFGPGTRLLVL.

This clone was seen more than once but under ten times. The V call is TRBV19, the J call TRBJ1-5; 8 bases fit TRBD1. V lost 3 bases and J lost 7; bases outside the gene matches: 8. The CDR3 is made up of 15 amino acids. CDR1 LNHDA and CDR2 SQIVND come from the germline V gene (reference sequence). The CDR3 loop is CASSIGAGGGQPQHF. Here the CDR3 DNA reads TGTGCCAGTAGTATCGGGGCAGGGGGCGGGCAGCCCCAGCATTTT.

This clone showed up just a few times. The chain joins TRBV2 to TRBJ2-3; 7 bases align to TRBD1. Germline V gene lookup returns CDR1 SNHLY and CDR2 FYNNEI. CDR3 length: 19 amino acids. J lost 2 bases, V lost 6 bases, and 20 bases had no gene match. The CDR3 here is CASRGPCEGGKENTDTQYF. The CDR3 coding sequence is TGTGCCAGCAGGGGGCCCTGTGAAGGGGGCAAGGAAAACACAGATACGCAGTATTTT.

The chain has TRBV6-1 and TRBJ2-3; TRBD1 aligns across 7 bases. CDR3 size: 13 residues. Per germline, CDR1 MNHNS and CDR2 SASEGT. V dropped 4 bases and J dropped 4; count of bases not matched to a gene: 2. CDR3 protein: CASSGQGSDTQYF. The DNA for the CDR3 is TGTGCCAGCAGTGGACAGGGCTCAGATACGCAGTATTTT.

The CDR3: CATHGGRIGEKLFF. The DNA for the CDR3 is TGTGCCACACACGGGGGGCGGATCGGTGAAAAACTGTTTTTT. V usage is TRBV6-1 and J usage is TRBJ1-4; D possibly corresponds to TRBD1 (6 bases). The CDR3 extends over 14 amino acids. The V gene's germline CDR1 is MNHNS and CDR2 SASEGT. Trimming took off 10 bases at V and 7 bases at J, with 19 bases between the two ends.

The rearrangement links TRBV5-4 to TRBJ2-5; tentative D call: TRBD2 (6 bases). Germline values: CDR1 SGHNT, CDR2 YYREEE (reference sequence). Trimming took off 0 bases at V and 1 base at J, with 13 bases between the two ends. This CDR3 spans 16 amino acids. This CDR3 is CASSLVPRGSQETQYF. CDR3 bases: TGTGCCAGCAGCTTGGTCCCTCGGGGGAGCCAAGAGACCCAGTACTTC.

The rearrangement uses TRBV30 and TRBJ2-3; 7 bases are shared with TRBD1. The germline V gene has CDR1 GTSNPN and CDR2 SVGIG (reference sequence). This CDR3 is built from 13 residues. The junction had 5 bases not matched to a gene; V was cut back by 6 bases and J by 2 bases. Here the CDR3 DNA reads TGTGCCTGCCGGGACAGCGCCACAGATACGCAGTATTTT. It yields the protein CACRDSATDTQYF. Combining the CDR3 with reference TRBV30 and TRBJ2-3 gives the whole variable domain SQTIHQWPATLVQPVGSPLSLECTVEGTSNPNLYWYRQAAGRGLQLLFYSVGIGQISSEVPQNLSASRPQDRQFILSSKKLLLSDSGFYLCACRDSATDTQYFGPGTRLTVL.

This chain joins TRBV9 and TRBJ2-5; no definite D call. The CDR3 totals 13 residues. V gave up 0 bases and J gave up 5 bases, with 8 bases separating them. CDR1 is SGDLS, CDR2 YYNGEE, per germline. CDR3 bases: TGTGCCAGCAGCGTAGACACTATTGAGACCCAGTACTTC. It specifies CASSVDTIETQYF.

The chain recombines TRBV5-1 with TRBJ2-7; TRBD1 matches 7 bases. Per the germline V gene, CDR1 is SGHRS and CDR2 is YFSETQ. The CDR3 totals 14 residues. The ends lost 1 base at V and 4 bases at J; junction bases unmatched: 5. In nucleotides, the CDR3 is TGCGCCAGCAGCTTGCCAGGGGGTTTGTACGAGCAGTACTTC. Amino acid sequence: CASSLPGGLYEQYF.

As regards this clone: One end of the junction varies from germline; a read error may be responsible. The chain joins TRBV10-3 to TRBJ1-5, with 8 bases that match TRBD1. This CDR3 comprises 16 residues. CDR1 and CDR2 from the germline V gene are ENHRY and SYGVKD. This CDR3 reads CAIRESGTGYNQPQHF. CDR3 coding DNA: TGTGCCATCAGGGAGTCCGGGACAGGTTACAATCAGCCCCAGCATTTT.

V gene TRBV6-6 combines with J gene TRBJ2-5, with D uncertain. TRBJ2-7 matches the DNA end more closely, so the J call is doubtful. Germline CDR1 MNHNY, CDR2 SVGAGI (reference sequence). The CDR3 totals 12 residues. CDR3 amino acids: CASKTGVNEQYF. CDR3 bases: TGTGCCAGCAAAACCGGAGTAAACGAGCAGTACTTC.

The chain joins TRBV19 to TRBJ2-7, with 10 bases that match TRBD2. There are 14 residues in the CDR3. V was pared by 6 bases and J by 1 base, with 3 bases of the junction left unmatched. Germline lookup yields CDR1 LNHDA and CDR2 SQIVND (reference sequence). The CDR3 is CASRGTSVSYEQYF. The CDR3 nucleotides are TGTGCCAGTAGGGGGACTAGCGTATCCTACGAGCAGTACTTC.

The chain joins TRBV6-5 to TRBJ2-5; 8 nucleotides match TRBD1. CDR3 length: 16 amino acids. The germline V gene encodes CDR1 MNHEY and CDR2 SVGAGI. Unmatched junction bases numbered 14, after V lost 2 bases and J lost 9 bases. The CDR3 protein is CASSYAAGGYRKSQYF. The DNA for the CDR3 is TGTGCCAGCAGTTACGCGGCAGGGGGCTATCGTAAATCCCAGTACTTC.

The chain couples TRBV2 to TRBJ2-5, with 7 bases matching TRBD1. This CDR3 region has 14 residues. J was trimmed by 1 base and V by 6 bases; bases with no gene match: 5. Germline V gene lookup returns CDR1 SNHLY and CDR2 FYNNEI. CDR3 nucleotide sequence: TGTGCCAGCAGGATTCGGACAGGCCAAGAGACCCAGTACTTC. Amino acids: CASRIRTGQETQYF.

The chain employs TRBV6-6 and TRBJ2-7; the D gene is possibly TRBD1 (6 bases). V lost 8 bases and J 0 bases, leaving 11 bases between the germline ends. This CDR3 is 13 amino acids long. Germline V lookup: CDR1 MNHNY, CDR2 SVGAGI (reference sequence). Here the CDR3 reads CASLPDSSYEQYF. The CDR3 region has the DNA TGTGCCAGCCTGCCGGACAGCTCCTACGAGCAGTACTTC.

Here the CDR3 DNA reads TGTGCCAGCAGCTTTGCGGGAGGGCCTGGGGGGCAGTTCTTC. Its protein product is CASSFAGGPGGQFF. V gene TRBV5-4 combines with J gene TRBJ2-1; 9 bases fit TRBD2. Germline V lookup: CDR1 SGHNT, CDR2 YYREEE (reference sequence). The CDR3 consists of 14 residues. Trimming at V came to 2 bases and at J to 12 bases, leaving 9 bases not matched to a gene.

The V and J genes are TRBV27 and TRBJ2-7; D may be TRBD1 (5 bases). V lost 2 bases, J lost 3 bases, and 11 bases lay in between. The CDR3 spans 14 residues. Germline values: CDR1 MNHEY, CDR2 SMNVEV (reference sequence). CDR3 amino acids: CASSLVPGFYEQYF. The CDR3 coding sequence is TGTGCCAGCAGTTTAGTCCCAGGGTTCTACGAGCAGTACTTC.

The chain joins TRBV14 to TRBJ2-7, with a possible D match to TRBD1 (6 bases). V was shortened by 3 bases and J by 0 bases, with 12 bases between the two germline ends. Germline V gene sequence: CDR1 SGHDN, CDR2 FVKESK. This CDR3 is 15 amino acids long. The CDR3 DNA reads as TGTGCCAGCAGCCAGCTTGGGGACAACTCCTACGAGCAGTACTTC. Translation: CASSQLGDNSYEQYF.